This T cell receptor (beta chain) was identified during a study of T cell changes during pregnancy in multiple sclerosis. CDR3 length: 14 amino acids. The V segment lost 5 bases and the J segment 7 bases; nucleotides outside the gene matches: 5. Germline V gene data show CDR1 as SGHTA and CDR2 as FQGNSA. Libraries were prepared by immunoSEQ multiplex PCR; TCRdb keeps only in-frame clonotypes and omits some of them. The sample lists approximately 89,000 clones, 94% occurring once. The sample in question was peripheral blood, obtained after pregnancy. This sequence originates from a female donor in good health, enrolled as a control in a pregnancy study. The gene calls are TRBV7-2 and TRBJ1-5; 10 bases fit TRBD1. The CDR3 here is CASSPDRGRQPQHF. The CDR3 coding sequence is TGTGCCAGCAGCCCCGACAGGGGGCGGCAGCCCCAGCATTTT.